This entry lists 22 T cell receptor beta chains sequenced from one sample in a study of T cell responses to AZD1222 COVID-19 vaccine. Profiling relied on immunoSEQ multiplex PCR, and the TCRdb table lists in-frame clones only, not all of them. The sample lists about 180,000 clones, around 88% occurring once. The sample was peripheral blood, taken 28 days after the second AZD1222 dose. Receptors were obtained from an adult who received the AZD1222 COVID-19 vaccine.

This clone was seen just once. This chain joins TRBV24-1 and TRBJ2-3; unclear D gene. This CDR3 has 13 amino acids. Trimming shortened V by 4 bases and J by 2 bases, and 6 bases separated the two germline ends. The germline V gene has CDR1 KGHDR and CDR2 SFDVKD. The CDR3 protein is CATSDRDTDTQYF. The DNA of the CDR3 is TGTGCCACCAGTGACCGAGACACAGATACGCAGTATTTT.

This chain joins TRBV10-3 and TRBJ2-4, with a possible D match to TRBD1 (5 bases). This CDR3 comprises 17 residues. The V end was cut by 1 base, the J end by 1 base, with 14 bases between. CDR1 and CDR2 (germline): ENHRY, SYGVKD. The chain's CDR3 is CAISEYSTEGAKNIQYF. CDR3 DNA: TGTGCCATCAGTGAGTATTCGACAGAAGGGGCCAAAAACATTCAGTACTTC.

The chain links TRBV3-1 (or the pseudogene TRBV3-2) to TRBJ1-3; perhaps TRBD1 as D (6 bases). V lost 2 bases and J 0 bases, leaving 11 bases between the germline ends. Germline V gene sequence: CDR1 LGHDT, CDR2 YNNKEL (reference sequence). The CDR3 length is 16 residues. The CDR3 nucleotides read TGTGCCAGCAGCCAAAGGGGGGCCCTCTCTGGAAACACCATATATTTT. Translated, it gives CASSQRGALSGNTIYF.

In its sample, this clone was seen a few times. V gene TRBV30 combines with J gene TRBJ1-5, with TRBD1 as a possible D gene (5 bases). The germline CDR1 and CDR2 sequences are GTSNPN and SVGIG (reference sequence). CDR3 size: 13 residues. The CDR3 here is CAQGGGGNQPQHF. The CDR3 DNA follows: TGTGCTCAAGGTGGAGGGGGCAATCAGCCCCAGCATTTT.

The V gene is TRBV12-3 or TRBV12-4, the J gene TRBJ2-3; the D is unclear. V was clipped by 4 bases and J by 4 bases, with 3 bases between them. The CDR3 is 11 residues long. CDR3 in DNA: TGTGCCAGCAGTTCCGCAGATACGCAGTATTTT. Translating gives CASSSADTQYF.

This clone occurred once. The rearrangement links TRBV6-5 to TRBJ1-1, with a possible D match to TRBD1 (5 bases). CDR1 and CDR2 from the germline V gene are MNHEY and SVGAGI. This CDR3 has 15 amino acids. Trimming removed 7 bases at V and 0 bases at J, with 15 bases between. In DNA, the CDR3 is TGTGCCAGCACCAAAGGGCAGGGACTGAACACTGAAGCTTTCTTT. Protein: CASTKGQGLNTEAFF.

J is TRBJ1-1 and V is TRBV6-6; D ambiguous. The germline V gene has CDR1 MNHNY and CDR2 SVGAGI (reference sequence). CDR3 length: 11 amino acids. Trimming took 2 bases from V and 8 from J, leaving 6 bases between them. As DNA, the CDR3 is TGTGCCAGCAGTTACGGGAGAGAAGCTTTCTTT. Encoded protein: CASSYGREAFF.

The chain joins TRBV18 to TRBJ2-1, with 7 bases lining up with TRBD1. This CDR3 comprises 15 residues. Per the germline V gene, CDR1 is KGHSH and CDR2 is LQKENI. Unmatched junction bases numbered 9, after V lost 5 bases and J lost 5 bases. The CDR3 region is CASSADRVSHNEQFF. The CDR3 DNA reads TGTGCCAGCTCAGCAGACAGGGTTAGCCACAATGAGCAGTTCTTC. Full variable domain (missing parts from reference TRBV18 and TRBJ2-1): NAGVMQNPRHLVRRRGQEARLRCSPMKGHSHVYWYRQLPEEGLKFMVYLQKENIIDESGMPKERFSAEFPKEGPSILRIQQVVRGDSAAYFCASSADRVSHNEQFFGPGTRLTVL.

V is TRBV19 and J is TRBJ2-2; 9 bases match TRBD1. Germline V gene lookup returns CDR1 LNHDA and CDR2 SQIVND (reference sequence). The CDR3 is 16 residues long. Trimming at V came to 4 bases and at J to 4 bases, leaving 7 bases not matched to a gene. CDR3 bases: TGTGCCAGTAGTAGTACAGGGGGCTTTGGCACCGGGGAGCTGTTTTTT. It is translated as CASSSTGGFGTGELFF. The full variable domain, its missing parts supplied by reference TRBV19 and TRBJ2-2, is DGGITQSPKYLFRKEGQNVTLSCEQNLNHDAMYWYRQDPGQGLRLIYYSQIVNDFQKGDIAEGYSVSREKKESFPLTVTSAQKNPTAFYLCASSSTGGFGTGELFFGEGSRLTVL.

The CDR3 here is CASAVNTEAFF. The CDR3 region has the DNA TGTGCCAGTGCAGTGAACACTGAAGCTTTCTTT. The rearrangement uses TRBV19 and TRBJ1-1; D is uncertain. Germline values: CDR1 LNHDA, CDR2 SQIVND (reference sequence). V lost 8 bases and J lost 0, with 4 bases in between. The CDR3 loop spans 11 amino acids.

The chain links TRBV6-5 to TRBJ1-2, with 10 bases matching TRBD1. The CDR3 spans 16 residues. Germline values: CDR1 MNHEY, CDR2 SVGAGI. Trimming removed 4 bases from V and 2 bases from J; junction bases left unmatched: 7. CDR3 residues: CASSSTPGQGNYGYTF. CDR3 nucleotide sequence: TGTGCCAGCAGTTCCACCCCGGGACAGGGGAACTATGGCTACACCTTC.

There are a few counts of this clone. This CDR3 is CASSVGASNTEAFF. The CDR3 DNA reads as TGTGCCAGCAGCGTAGGGGCTTCGAACACTGAAGCTTTCTTT. The gene calls are TRBV9 and TRBJ1-1, with D unclear. The CDR3 contains 14 residues. Between the trimmed V and J ends, which lost 0 bases and 1 base, there was a span of 7 bases. Germline-derived CDR1 and CDR2 are SGDLS and YYNGEE.

J is TRBJ1-4 and V is TRBV5-1; D not resolved. From germline, CDR1 is SGHRS and CDR2 YFSETQ. The CDR3 sequence is 14 residues long. The V end lost 7 bases, the J end lost 7 bases, and 17 bases lay between the germline ends. This CDR3 is CASGEDPAGEKLFF. DNA of the CDR3: TGCGCCAGCGGCGAGGACCCAGCGGGTGAAAAACTGTTTTTT.

The chain joins TRBV4-1 to TRBJ2-2; D not certain. V was trimmed by 3 bases and J by 1 base, leaving 9 bases between them. CDR3 length: 15 residues. The germline CDR1 and CDR2 sequences are MGHRA and YSYEKL. This CDR3 reads CASSHNKGNTGELFF. The CDR3 region has the DNA TGCGCCAGCAGCCATAATAAGGGGAACACCGGGGAGCTGTTTTTT.

The chain joins TRBV19 to TRBJ1-6; D is perhaps TRBD1 (5 bases). The CDR3 spans 14 residues. Germline CDR1 reads LNHDA; CDR2 reads SQIVND (reference sequence). With 7 bases removed from V and 10 bases from J, the gap between germline ends came to 17 bases. In DNA, the CDR3 is TGTGCCAGTAACCCGGGGACCGGGAGCTCACCCCTCCACTTT. Residues: CASNPGTGSSPLHF.

With regard to this clone: The same CDR3 arises from other DNA sequences in this sample as well. This chain joins TRBV28 and TRBJ1-5; D is ambiguous. Per the germline V gene, CDR1 is MDHEN and CDR2 is SYDVKM. V was pared by 5 bases and J by 4 bases, with 6 bases between. The CDR3 is made up of 12 amino acids. DNA of the CDR3: TGTGCCAGCAGTCCACTAAATCAGCCCCAGCATTTT. This gives the protein CASSPLNQPQHF.

The V and J genes are TRBV6-5 and TRBJ1-6, with D tentatively TRBD1 (5 bases). The CDR3 spans 12 residues. V lost 6 bases, J lost 13 bases, and 13 bases lay in between. Germline CDR1 and CDR2: MNHEY and SVGAGI. The CDR3 sequence is CASRPGHEPLHF. The CDR3 DNA sequence: TGTGCCAGCAGGCCAGGACACGAGCCCCTCCACTTT.

V is TRBV5-1 and J is TRBJ2-1; no definite D call. Trimming pared 3 bases from V and 7 bases from J, leaving 11 bases between. The CDR3 consists of 13 residues. Germline CDR1 is SGHRS and CDR2 is YFSETQ. In DNA form, the CDR3 reads TGCGCCAGCAGCTCCACAATGGTGAATGAGCAGTTCTTC. Protein sequence: CASSSTMVNEQFF.

The chain joins TRBV28 to TRBJ2-3; 8 bases line up with TRBD2. This CDR3 region has 15 residues. Per the germline V gene, CDR1 is MDHEN and CDR2 is SYDVKM. The V gene end was trimmed by 5 bases and the J gene end by 4 bases; junction bases not matched to a gene: 8. CDR3 protein: CASSAPVSGADTQYF. CDR3 in DNA: TGTGCCAGCAGTGCCCCCGTTAGCGGGGCAGATACGCAGTATTTT.

CDR3 in amino acids: CASSEARGLRYGYTF. The CDR3 coding sequence is TGTGCCAGCAGTGAAGCGCGCGGCCTTCGCTATGGCTACACCTTC. The chain is built from TRBV2 and TRBJ1-2; D not resolved. The CDR3 runs to 15 residues. In germline, CDR1 is SNHLY, CDR2 FYNNEI. V was shortened by 0 bases and J by 4 bases, with 12 bases between the two germline ends.

The chain joins TRBV5-1 to TRBJ1-1; D is unresolved. Trimming removed 1 base from V and 3 bases from J, with 10 bases in between. The CDR3 has 14 residues. The V gene's germline CDR1 is SGHRS and CDR2 YFSETQ. CDR3 protein: CASSLTDGYTEAFF. CDR3 in DNA: TGCGCCAGCAGCTTGACAGACGGATACACTGAAGCTTTCTTT.

The V and J genes are TRBV20-1 and TRBJ1-5; D gene ambiguous. Germline lookup yields CDR1 DFQATT and CDR2 SNEGSKA (reference sequence). CDR3 length: 13 residues. The V end was cut by 3 bases, the J end by 1 base, with 7 bases between. CDR3 residues: CSASQGSNQPQHF. CDR3 bases: TGCAGTGCTAGTCAAGGGAGCAATCAGCCCCAGCATTTT.